The T cell receptor beta chain described here comes from a study of T cells in Graves' hyperthyroidism and ophthalmopathy. Study context: Peripheral blood specimens were obtained at initial diagnosis, prior to any treatment. Findings and caveats of the study: In the blood, most expanded thyroid clonotypes above 0.001 appeared as well.

Germline CDR1 and CDR2: DFQATT and SNEGSKA (reference sequence). The CDR3 contains 15 residues. V lost 2 bases and J 3 bases, leaving 13 bases between the germline ends. Turning to this clonotype: Its antigen is as yet unknown.

Authors of the study amplified TCR beta CDR3 regions from RNA transcripts. First-round RT-PCR with HTBI primers amplified the TCR CDR3 region. One entry per CDR3 protein, called by TCRdb with MiXCR from the multiplex PCR reads. The sample records around 400,000 distinct CDR3 sequences, just under 25% being singletons. Hyperthyroidism in the patients, aged 18 to 65, was newly diagnosed and under 2 months in duration. Out of over 9 ml of fresh peripheral blood came the PBMCs. The chain employs TRBV20-1 and TRBJ2-2, with D unresolved. The clonotype was recovered from a man aged 45-60 years with Graves' hyperthyroidism. The specimen sequenced was blood. Here the CDR3 reads CSARPVVRDTGELFF. The CDR3 DNA reads as TGCAGTGCTAGACCGGTCGTCAGAGACACCGGGGAGCTGTTTTTT.